Each of the 6 T cell receptor beta chains below was sequenced from the same sample in a study of Ad26.COV2.S vaccination and SARS-CoV-2 variants. Treatment reported: 15 to 20 received Ad26.COV2.S at low or high dose, single or two shots; roughly five received placebo; per-sample allocation not given. On day 63 after the first injection, vaccine and placebo recipients gave samples. Profiled with immunoSEQ multiplex PCR; TCRdb holds only in-frame clones, not every one. The sample records hundreds of thousands of clones, 70% to 90% being singletons. Sequencing was performed on peripheral blood, taken in a trial of Ad26.COV2.S vaccine versus placebo. These receptors all stem from a person aged 18-65 years who received the Ad26.COV2.S COVID-19 vaccine or a placebo.

This clone occurred once. The chain uses TRBV20-1 and TRBJ1-3; D uncertain. CDR3 length equals 11 residues. CDR1 and CDR2 (germline): DFQATT, SNEGSKA (reference sequence). V shed 8 bases and J shed 0 bases, with 5 bases lying between them. This CDR3 reads CSPASGNTIYF. In nucleotides, the CDR3 is TGCAGTCCAGCCTCTGGAAACACCATATATTTT.

This clone was seen a single time. The rearrangement links TRBV6-2 or TRBV6-3 to TRBJ2-7, with D uncertain. Germline CDR1 reads MNHEY; CDR2 reads SVGEGT. The CDR3 is made up of 13 amino acids. V was trimmed by 5 bases and J by 4 bases, leaving 12 bases between them. The CDR3 is CASSPRTAYEQYF. CDR3 nucleotides: TGTGCCAGCAGTCCCCGGACGGCTTACGAGCAGTACTTC.

The chain combines TRBV12-3 or TRBV12-4 with TRBJ1-5; D not resolved. Trimming took 4 bases from V and 4 from J, leaving 5 bases between them. The CDR3 covers 12 residues. CDR3 sequence (DNA): TGTGCCAGCAGTTCCCATAATCAGCCCCAGCATTTT. Translated: CASSSHNQPQHF.

The rearrangement uses TRBV7-2 and TRBJ2-7; the D call may be TRBD1 or TRBD2 (6 bases each). V gave up 1 base and J gave up 6 bases, with 16 bases separating them. This CDR3 comprises 15 residues. The germline CDR1 and CDR2 sequences are SGHTA and FQGNSA. CDR3 amino acids: CASSLDGEGGREQYF. CDR3 in DNA: TGTGCCAGCAGCTTAGATGGAGAAGGGGGGCGCGAGCAGTACTTC.

The chain couples TRBV6-5 to TRBJ2-3; D remains ambiguous. V was pared by 2 bases and J by 2 bases, with 8 bases between. This CDR3 has 14 residues. Germline V gene sequence: CDR1 MNHEY, CDR2 SVGAGI. As DNA, the CDR3 is TGTGCCAGCAGTTACGGGTATCCCACAGATACGCAGTATTTT. Translated: CASSYGYPTDTQYF.

This chain links TRBV5-1 with TRBJ2-5, with D possibly being TRBD2 (5 bases). The CDR3 extends over 15 amino acids. In germline, CDR1 is SGHRS, CDR2 YFSETQ. Deletions cut 0 bases from V and 1 base from J, with 10 bases between. The CDR3 protein is CASSLAPGLQETQYF. The CDR3 bases are TGCGCCAGCAGCTTGGCCCCCGGACTCCAAGAGACCCAGTACTTC.